Below, 13 T cell receptor beta chains from the same sample are listed, as sequenced in a study of naive and memory T cell subsets. Alpha and beta constant region primers primed reverse transcription for blood and skin samples. Each CDR3 protein gets one entry after TCRdb re-called the 5' RACE reads with MiXCR. The data show about 26,000 distinct CDR3 sequences, with around a quarter seen just once and 1.8% held by the top ten. Whole-blood samples were roughly 2.3 ml of peripheral blood from healthy adult volunteers. Source of these receptors: a female donor in good health.

This clonotype was observed at least ten times. This chain joins TRBV6-1 and TRBJ2-7, with 7 bases fitting TRBD1. CDR1 and CDR2 (germline): MNHNS, SASEGT. V dropped 5 bases and J dropped 4; count of bases not matched to a gene: 2. CDR3 length equals 12 residues. The CDR3 here is CASSRQGYEQYF. The CDR3 region has the DNA TGTGCCAGCAGTCGACAGGGATACGAGCAGTACTTC.

The rearrangement joins TRBV5-1 to TRBJ2-1; 9 nucleotides align to TRBD1. V was clipped by 0 bases and J by 6 bases; unmatched bases: 4. The CDR3 loop spans 15 amino acids. Germline V CDR1 and CDR2: SGHRS, YFSETQ. The CDR3 is CASSLGDRERNEQFF. Here the CDR3 DNA reads TGCGCCAGCAGCTTGGGGGACAGGGAGCGCAATGAGCAGTTCTTC.

The V and J genes are TRBV27 and TRBJ2-1, with 13 nucleotides matching TRBD2. The CDR3 has 15 residues. The junction had 7 bases not matched to a gene; V was cut back by 5 bases and J by 9 bases. From germline, CDR1 is MNHEY and CDR2 SMNVEV (reference sequence). Written as DNA, the CDR3 is TGTGCCAGCAGTCCACTAGCGGGAGGGGTCCTTGAGCAGTTCTTC. Translating gives CASSPLAGGVLEQFF.

V usage is TRBV20-1 and J usage is TRBJ1-1, with D unclear. With 1 base removed from V and 4 bases from J, the gap between germline ends came to 7 bases. The germline CDR1 and CDR2 sequences are DFQATT and SNEGSKA (reference sequence). This CDR3 contains 12 residues. CDR3 amino acids: CSARGRLTEAFF. CDR3 sequence (DNA): TGCAGTGCTAGAGGTAGACTCACTGAAGCTTTCTTT.

The chain combines TRBV20-1 with TRBJ2-3; unclear D gene. Between the trimmed V and J ends, which lost 0 bases and 7 bases, there was a span of 20 bases. Germline CDR1 DFQATT, CDR2 SNEGSKA (reference sequence). The CDR3 contains 16 residues. The CDR3 nucleotides read TGCAGTGCTAGAGATTTGCCAGGCCTTAGGCACAATACGCAGTATTTT. Its translation is CSARDLPGLRHNTQYF.

This clonotype was counted only a few times. This chain uses TRBV29-1 with TRBJ2-3; the D is unclear. With 4 bases removed from V and 0 bases from J, the gap between germline ends came to 11 bases. This CDR3 comprises 14 residues. Germline V gives CDR1 SQVTM, CDR2 ANQGSEA. CDR3 DNA: TGCAGCGTTGGGGCGAGACTTAGCACAGATACGCAGTATTTT. Encoded protein: CSVGARLSTDTQYF.

In this sample, this clonotype turned up a few times. The chain has TRBV20-1 and TRBJ1-6; tentatively, D is TRBD1 (6 bases). Trimming stripped 0 bases from V and 6 bases from J, with 15 bases between. Per the germline V gene, CDR1 is DFQATT and CDR2 is SNEGSKA (reference sequence). CDR3 length: 16 amino acids. CDR3 DNA: TGCAGTGCTAGAGATCCGTCGGGGGCTGGTAATTCACCCCTCCACTTT. Protein: CSARDPSGAGNSPLHF.

The rearrangement joins TRBV29-1 to TRBJ2-1; 13 bases line up with TRBD2. This CDR3 region has 11 residues. Germline V CDR1 and CDR2: SQVTM, ANQGSEA. V shed 8 bases and J 8 bases; nucleotides not matched to a gene: 0. The CDR3: CSTSGRDEQFF. CDR3 nucleotide sequence: TGCAGCACTAGCGGGAGGGATGAGCAGTTCTTC.

This clonotype showed up many times. The chain employs TRBV29-1 and TRBJ2-7; D remains ambiguous. Germline V CDR1 and CDR2: SQVTM, ANQGSEA. CDR3 size: 13 residues. The V end was cut by 5 bases, the J end by 4 bases, with 15 bases between. CDR3 in DNA: TGCAGCGTTATGCCACATGCGACTTACGAGCAGTACTTC. Translated: CSVMPHATYEQYF.

This clonotype has just a few counts. The chain joins TRBV5-5 to TRBJ1-5; D gene unclear. Germline V gene data show CDR1 as SGHKS and CDR2 as YYEKEE (reference sequence). CDR3 length: 15 amino acids. V was pared by 6 bases and J by 0 bases, with 13 bases between. The CDR3 loop reads CASTRYGFSNQPQHF. In nucleotides, the CDR3 is TGTGCCAGCACGAGGTACGGATTTAGCAATCAGCCCCAGCATTTT.

This clonotype was seen only a few times. The chain uses TRBV21-1 and TRBJ2-1; the table's D call TRBD1 went unverified against the DNA. TRBV21-1 represents a pseudogene. The CDR3 spans 17 residues. Here the CDR3 DNA reads TGTGCCAGCAGCACCCAAGGACAGGGAAACGACTACAATGAGCAGTTCTTC. Encoded protein: CASSTQGQGNDYNEQFF.

This clonotype was seen at least ten times. The V and J genes are TRBV27 and TRBJ1-2, with TRBD1 identical over 8 bases. This CDR3 is 15 amino acids long. The germline V gene has CDR1 MNHEY and CDR2 SMNVEV (reference sequence). The V segment lost 5 bases and the J segment 4 bases; nucleotides outside the gene matches: 9. The CDR3 loop reads CASSANPQGGYGYTF. The CDR3 nucleotides read TGTGCCAGCAGTGCTAATCCACAGGGGGGCTATGGCTACACCTTC.

V is TRBV6-5 and J is TRBJ2-1; D may correspond to TRBD1 or TRBD2 (6 bases each). This CDR3 comprises 13 residues. Germline V gene data show CDR1 as MNHEY and CDR2 as SVGAGI. Trimming shortened V by 3 bases and J by 9 bases, and 12 bases separated the two germline ends. In DNA form, the CDR3 reads TGTGCCAGCAGTTATAGGGGGGCGAGTGAGCAGTTCTTC. Its protein product is CASSYRGASEQFF.